A single T cell receptor (beta chain) is shown here with its context. Its antigen is currently unknown. PCR primers comprised 60 Vbeta and 13 Jbeta primers. Generated by immunoSEQ multiplex PCR, the TCRdb table keeps only in-frame clones and is missing some. The sample has roughly 180,000 clones; 77% are singletons. The sample is drawn from a study of cytomegalovirus exposure and HLA in healthy donors. Study as a whole: An early data release held tens of millions of unique TCRs from HLA-typed donors.

Germline lookup yields CDR1 SGDLS and CDR2 YYNGEE. V lost 0 bases and J lost 2; bases outside the gene matches: 10. The CDR3 sequence is 19 residues long. Broader study findings: A later analysis linked a missense variant in DCLRE1C to the trimming of TCR beta V and J genes. The study put 150 or so TCR beta chains on its list as cytomegalovirus-associated.

Sequences were obtained from PBMCs. This TCR was recovered from an older woman in good health and CMV-seropositive. The V gene is TRBV9, the J gene TRBJ2-1; 11 bases line up with TRBD2. CDR3 residues: CASSVEARVAGGPYNEQFF. DNA for the CDR3: TGTGCCAGCAGCGTAGAGGCCAGGGTAGCGGGAGGGCCCTACAATGAGCAGTTCTTC. Variable domain in full (rest from reference TRBV9 and TRBJ2-1): DSGVTQTPKHLITATGQRVTLRCSPRSGDLSVYWYQQSLDQGLQFLIQYYNGEERAKGNILERFSAQQFPDLHSELNLSSLELGDSALYFCASSVEARVAGGPYNEQFFGPGTRLTVL.